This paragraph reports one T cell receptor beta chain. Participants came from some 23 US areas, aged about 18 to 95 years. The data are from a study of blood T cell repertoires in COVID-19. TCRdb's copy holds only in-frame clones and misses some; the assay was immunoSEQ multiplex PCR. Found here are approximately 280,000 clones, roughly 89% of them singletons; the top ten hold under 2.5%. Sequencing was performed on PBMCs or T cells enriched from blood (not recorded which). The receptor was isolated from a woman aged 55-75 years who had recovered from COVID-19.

The CDR3 loop is CSVHGSRGGETQYF. CDR3 nucleotides: TGCAGCGTCCACGGGAGCCGAGGCGGAGAGACCCAGTACTTC. The chain couples TRBV29-1 to TRBJ2-5, with D maybe TRBD2 (6 bases). Germline V gives CDR1 SQVTM, CDR2 ANQGSEA. The CDR3 covers 14 residues. Trimming cost V 6 bases and J 4 bases, with 18 bases left between them.